Listed here are 30 T cell receptor beta chains from one sample, sequenced in a study of blood T cell repertoires in COVID-19. Produced via immunoSEQ multiplex PCR; TCRdb's table is partial and in-frame only. Here the sample spans about 46,000 clones, about 84% being singletons. Sequencing was performed on peripheral blood. Receptors originate from a man aged 55 to 70 with acute or convalescent COVID-19.

The chain combines TRBV11-1 with TRBJ1-1, with 7 nucleotides matching TRBD1. Germline V lookup: CDR1 SGHAT, CDR2 FQDESV (reference sequence). V gave up 0 bases and J gave up 5 bases; unmatched junction bases: 3. The CDR3 has 14 amino acids. In nucleotides, the CDR3 is TGTGCCAGCAGCTTAGCCCCAGGGGGAACTGAAGCTTTCTTT. This sequence encodes CASSLAPGGTEAFF.

The rearrangement links TRBV5-6 to TRBJ1-6; a possible D gene is TRBD1 (5 bases). Trimming removed 0 bases at V and 9 bases at J, with 10 bases between. CDR3 length: 14 residues. The germline gives CDR1 SGHDT, CDR2 YYEEEE. In nucleotides, the CDR3 is TGTGCCAGCAGCTTGGGGACATCCCGTTCACCCCTCCACTTT. This codes for CASSLGTSRSPLHF.

This rearrangement joins TRBV12-3 or TRBV12-4 to TRBJ1-2; D may be TRBD1 (6 bases). The CDR3 spans 13 residues. V gave up 4 bases and J gave up 2 bases, with 8 bases separating them. The CDR3 DNA follows: TGTGCCAGCAGTTATGACAGGAACTATGGCTACACCTTC. It encodes CASSYDRNYGYTF.

The CDR3 bases are TGTGCCAGCAGTTCCGCAGGGTCTACCGGGGAGCTGTTTTTT. Amino acid sequence: CASSSAGSTGELFF. The chain has TRBV28 and TRBJ2-2; D is perhaps TRBD1 (5 bases). The V end lost 4 bases, the J end lost 5 bases, and 11 bases lay between the germline ends. The germline gives CDR1 MDHEN, CDR2 SYDVKM. This CDR3 comprises 14 residues.

Written as DNA, the CDR3 is TGTGCCAGCAGCCCAATAGGACAGGGGTTGAACACTGAAGCTTTCTTT. It is translated as CASSPIGQGLNTEAFF. The J gene is TRBJ1-1, the V gene TRBV7-8; 9 bases line up with TRBD1. Trimming took 5 bases from V and 0 from J; bases not matched to a gene: 7. CDR1 is SGHVS, CDR2 FQNEAQ, per germline. CDR3 size: 16 residues.

The chain uses TRBV10-1 and TRBJ2-5; D unclear. V dropped 3 bases and J dropped 3 bases, with 11 bases sitting between them. The CDR3 sequence is 14 residues long. The germline V gene has CDR1 WNHNN and CDR2 SYGVQD (reference sequence). The CDR3 loop reads CASSDGPPKETQYF. The CDR3 DNA reads TGCGCCAGCAGTGATGGGCCGCCGAAAGAGACCCAGTACTTC.

The chain employs TRBV7-2 and TRBJ1-3, with D hard to call. This CDR3 comprises 16 residues. Trimming removed 3 bases at V and 2 bases at J, with 14 bases between. Germline assignment: CDR1 SGHTA and CDR2 FQGNSA. DNA of the CDR3: TGTGCCAGCAGCTTTGGAGGGAGTCGAGCTGGAAACACCATATATTTT. It encodes CASSFGGSRAGNTIYF. The variable domain in full, with the rest retrieved from reference TRBV7-2 and TRBJ1-3, is GAGVSQSPSNKVTEKGKDVELRCDPISGHTALYWYRQSLGQGLEFLIYFQGNSAPDKSGLPSDRFSAERTGGSVSTLTIQRTQQEDSAVYLCASSFGGSRAGNTIYFGEGSWLTVV.

The chain employs TRBV3-1 (or the pseudogene TRBV3-2) and TRBJ2-2; a possible D gene is TRBD1 (6 bases). V was shortened by 0 bases and J by 2 bases, with 13 bases between the two germline ends. The germline V gene has CDR1 LGHDT and CDR2 YNNKEL (reference sequence). There are 17 residues in the CDR3. The CDR3 DNA sequence: TGTGCCAGCAGCCAAGATAAGGGGGTCGGCAACACCGGGGAGCTGTTTTTT. Translating it yields CASSQDKGVGNTGELFF.

The chain uses TRBV30 and TRBJ2-1, with 7 bases fitting TRBD2. J lost 2 bases, V lost 8 bases, and 6 bases had no gene match. Per germline, CDR1 GTSNPN and CDR2 SVGIG (reference sequence). This CDR3 contains 13 residues. CDR3 in DNA: TGTGCCCCGGCCCGGGGGGCCTACAATGAGCAGTTCTTC. This translates into CAPARGAYNEQFF.

The V call is TRBV24-1, the J call TRBJ1-5; the D is unclear. The CDR3 extends over 13 amino acids. Trimming removed 1 base at V and 7 bases at J, with 7 bases between. The germline gives CDR1 KGHDR, CDR2 SFDVKD. CDR3 nucleotide sequence: TGTGCCACCAGTGATTTTACGGGGCAGCCCCAGCATTTT. Translated: CATSDFTGQPQHF.

V is TRBV6-7 and J is TRBJ1-6; possible D gene TRBD1, 5 bases. TRBV6-7 has ORF status, its function being uncertain. V was cut by 7 bases and J by 0 bases, with 13 bases left in between. This CDR3 has 16 residues. The CDR3 loop is CASTNGGGSYNSPLHF. CDR3 sequence (DNA): TGTGCCAGCACCAACGGGGGGGGCTCCTATAATTCACCCCTCCACTTT.

A few counts support this clone. The chain couples TRBV4-2 to TRBJ1-1; TRBD1 matches 9 bases. The CDR3 spans 17 residues. V lost 2 bases, J lost 4 bases, and 11 bases stayed unmatched. The germline CDR1 and CDR2 sequences are LGHNA and YNFKEQ. The CDR3 reads CASSQSTGTGTSTEAFF. The CDR3 nucleotides are TGTGCCAGCAGCCAATCAACAGGGACAGGGACGAGCACTGAAGCTTTCTTT.

This chain connects TRBV5-8 to TRBJ1-5; weak D call: TRBD1 (6 bases). The germline V and J ends were trimmed by 3 bases and 0 bases, with 22 bases remaining between them. Germline V gene data show CDR1 as SGHTS and CDR2 as YDEGEE. The CDR3 sequence is 19 residues long. The CDR3 DNA follows: TGTGCCAGCAGCTCGGACGGGACATGGAGGATTTCTAGCAATCAGCCCCAGCATTTT. Translating gives CASSSDGTWRISSNQPQHF.

The chain joins TRBV25-1 to TRBJ2-5; maybe TRBD1 (6 bases). The CDR3 contains 13 residues. The germline V gene has CDR1 MGHDK and CDR2 SYGVNS. The V and J ends lost 4 bases and 3 bases respectively, with 9 bases between them. CDR3 loop: CASSGTAKETQYF. The CDR3 nucleotides are TGTGCCAGCAGTGGGACAGCCAAAGAGACCCAGTACTTC.

The chain carries TRBV10-2 and TRBJ1-1; D possibly corresponds to TRBD1 (5 bases). Germline values: CDR1 WSHSY, CDR2 SAAADI. V shed 8 bases and J shed 6 bases, with 7 bases lying between them. The CDR3 consists of 10 residues. CDR3 coding DNA: TGCGCCAGCGGGGGGGCTGAAGCTTTCTTT. Protein: CASGGAEAFF.

The chain combines TRBV7-2 with TRBJ1-2, with 9 nucleotides matching TRBD1. There are 13 residues in the CDR3. V lost 6 bases, J lost 4 bases, and 3 bases stayed unmatched. Per germline, CDR1 SGHTA and CDR2 FQGNSA. This CDR3 is CASSSTGGYGYTF. As DNA, the CDR3 is TGTGCCAGCAGTTCGACAGGGGGCTATGGCTACACCTTC.

The chain uses TRBV9 and TRBJ1-3; D gene uncertain. This CDR3 contains 15 residues. Trimming left V 0 bases short and J 0 bases short, with 7 bases between. CDR1 and CDR2 from the germline V gene are SGDLS and YYNGEE. The CDR3 DNA follows: TGTGCCAGCAGCGTAGACCCGGGCTCTGGAAACACCATATATTTT. This encodes CASSVDPGSGNTIYF.

This clone has only a few counts. This chain joins TRBV6-5 and TRBJ1-2; 9 nucleotides align to TRBD1. J was trimmed by 2 bases and V by 6 bases; bases with no gene match: 4. The CDR3 is 14 amino acids. Germline CDR1 MNHEY, CDR2 SVGAGI. CDR3 in amino acids: CASSPQGANYGYTF. CDR3 DNA sequence: TGTGCCAGCAGCCCACAGGGGGCGAACTATGGCTACACCTTC.

The rearrangement uses TRBV5-1 and TRBJ2-1, with D maybe TRBD1 (5 bases). The CDR3 loop spans 15 amino acids. Deletions cut 4 bases from V and 4 bases from J, with 15 bases between. Germline V gives CDR1 SGHRS, CDR2 YFSETQ. CDR3 in amino acids: CASSVWQGQYNEQFF. The CDR3 nucleotides read TGCGCCAGCAGCGTGTGGCAGGGCCAGTACAATGAGCAGTTCTTC.

This chain uses TRBV4-2 with TRBJ1-4, with D uncertain. The ends were cut back, 0 bases at V and 14 bases at J, with 10 bases in the middle. The germline V gene has CDR1 LGHNA and CDR2 YNFKEQ. This CDR3 contains 12 residues. CDR3 amino acids: CASSQDTRVLFF. The DNA for the CDR3 is TGTGCCAGCAGCCAAGATACACGGGTCCTGTTTTTT.

The chain couples TRBV19 to TRBJ2-3; 14 bases align to TRBD2. There are 17 residues in the CDR3. V was clipped by 5 bases and J by 6 bases; unmatched bases: 10. The germline gives CDR1 LNHDA, CDR2 SQIVND (reference sequence). The chain's CDR3 is CASSVRLAGGPVDTQYF. In DNA, the CDR3 is TGTGCCAGTAGTGTACGACTAGCGGGGGGGCCGGTCGATACGCAGTATTTT.

This rearrangement joins TRBV12-3 or TRBV12-4 to TRBJ1-6, with D perhaps TRBD1 (6 bases). This CDR3 region has 13 residues. V was shortened by 6 bases and J by 8 bases, with 11 bases between the two germline ends. The CDR3 protein is CASRLGQDSPLHF. The CDR3 DNA sequence: TGTGCCAGCAGACTGGGACAAGATTCACCCCTCCACTTT.

The V call is TRBV3-1 (or the pseudogene TRBV3-2), the J call TRBJ1-2, with TRBD1 matching 9 bases. Trimming removed 4 bases from V and 4 bases from J; junction bases left unmatched: 7. CDR1 and CDR2 from the germline V gene are LGHDT and YNNKEL (reference sequence). This CDR3 is built from 15 residues. The CDR3 DNA is TGTGCCAGCAGCCCTTACCAACAGGGGGCCTATGGCTACACCTTC. It yields the protein CASSPYQQGAYGYTF.

This clone is a singleton in its sample. The chain links TRBV6-5 to TRBJ2-5; the match to TRBD1 covers 9 bases. The CDR3 extends over 14 amino acids. CDR1 and CDR2 from the germline V gene are MNHEY and SVGAGI. Trimming took 4 bases from V and 4 from J; bases not matched to a gene: 4. CDR3 sequence: CASSLQTGGETQYF. CDR3 sequence (DNA): TGTGCCAGCAGTTTGCAGACAGGGGGAGAGACCCAGTACTTC.

The rearrangement joins TRBV5-8 to TRBJ1-2; D is unresolved. Per the germline V gene, CDR1 is SGHTS and CDR2 is YDEGEE. V lost 2 bases and J lost 4, with 15 bases in between. The CDR3 totals 15 residues. CDR3 nucleotide sequence: TGTGCCAGCAGCTTAATTTTTGTGCGGCTCTATGGCTACACCTTC. Amino acid sequence: CASSLIFVRLYGYTF.

This chain uses TRBV5-1 with TRBJ1-2, with 9 bases lining up with TRBD1. The V and J ends lost 0 bases and 8 bases, in that order; junction bases with no gene match: 5. This CDR3 comprises 14 residues. The germline V gene encodes CDR1 SGHRS and CDR2 YFSETQ. The CDR3 nucleotides are TGCGCCAGCAGCTTGGCCTGGGACAGGGACGGCTACACCTTC. It specifies CASSLAWDRDGYTF. Full variable domain (missing parts from reference TRBV5-1 and TRBJ1-2): KAGVTQTPRYLIKTRGQQVTLSCSPISGHRSVSWYQQTPGQGLQFLFEYFSETQRNKGNFPGRFSGRQFSNSRSEMNVSTLELGDSALYLCASSLAWDRDGYTFGSGTRLTVV.

The rearrangement joins TRBV5-6 to TRBJ2-3, with 15 bases fitting TRBD2. The trim removed 5 bases at V and 2 bases at J, leaving 9 bases unmatched. Germline-derived CDR1 and CDR2 are SGHDT and YYEEEE. The CDR3 is made up of 18 amino acids. The CDR3: CASSSEGLAGGITDTQYF. The CDR3, as DNA: TGTGCCAGCAGTTCGGAGGGACTAGCGGGGGGTATCACAGATACGCAGTATTTT.

In this sample, this clone turned up once. The J gene is TRBJ1-2, the V gene TRBV27; 9 nucleotides line up with TRBD1. CDR1 and CDR2 from the germline V gene are MNHEY and SMNVEV (reference sequence). The CDR3 is made up of 16 amino acids. The V and J ends lost 5 bases and 4 bases, in that order; junction bases with no gene match: 11. CDR3 DNA: TGTGCCAGCAGTCCGGGACAGGGCCTATCCGGCTATGGCTACACCTTC. It is translated as CASSPGQGLSGYGYTF.

The gene calls are TRBV30 and TRBJ2-3; 8 positions agree with TRBD1. Germline CDR1 and CDR2: GTSNPN and SVGIG (reference sequence). This CDR3 is built from 14 residues. V lost 2 bases to trimming and J lost 3 bases; unmatched junction nucleotides: 4. DNA of the CDR3: TGTGCCTGGAGTAGGGGGACAGGTACAGATACGCAGTATTTT. It translates to CAWSRGTGTDTQYF.

The V call is TRBV13, the J call TRBJ2-1; TRBD1 matches 8 bases. CDR3 length: 14 amino acids. CDR1 is PRHDT and CDR2 is FYEKMQ in the germline V gene (reference sequence). Unmatched junction bases numbered 5, after V lost 6 bases and J lost 4 bases. In DNA form, the CDR3 reads TGTGCCAGCAGTCCCGGGACAGGTTACAATGAGCAGTTCTTC. Its translation is CASSPGTGYNEQFF.